Sequencing of this TCR beta chain was carried out in a study of early T cells in non-severe SARS-CoV-2 infection. The V gene end was trimmed by 5 bases and the J gene end by 3 bases; junction bases not matched to a gene: 5. Germline V gene data show CDR1 as DFQATT and CDR2 as SNEGSKA (reference sequence). CDR3 size: 14 residues. This clonotype has more than one count but fewer than ten. MiXCR, applied by TCRdb to the 5' RACE reads, yields one record per CDR3 protein. The sample records some 64,000 distinct CDR3 sequences, less than 12% being singletons. V is TRBV20-1 and J is TRBJ2-1, with 9 positions matching TRBD2. The material was whole blood, obtained at baseline. The source is an adult who was a healthcare worker with PCR-confirmed SARS-CoV-2 infection or an uninfected control (not recorded which). For the CDR3, the DNA is TGCAGTGCTCCCATAGCGGGAGTCTACAATGAGCAGTTCTTC. This translates into CSAPIAGVYNEQFF.